This TCR beta chain was sequenced for a study of T cell changes during pregnancy in multiple sclerosis. V lost 0 bases and J 3 bases, leaving 8 bases between the germline ends. Germline-derived CDR1 and CDR2 are MNHEY and SVGAGI. This CDR3 has 15 amino acids. The method was immunoSEQ multiplex PCR; TCRdb's version includes in-frame clones alone and lacks a portion of them. The repertoire includes some 96,000 clones, 80% to 95% of them detected once, and more than 1.5% sits in the top ten. This specimen consisted of peripheral blood, obtained after pregnancy. The source of this sequence is a female donor with multiple sclerosis, enrolled in a pregnancy study. This rearrangement joins TRBV6-5 to TRBJ1-4; D uncertain. The CDR3 spells CASSYSGGSNEKLFF. As DNA, the CDR3 is TGTGCCAGCAGTTACTCGGGAGGGTCTAATGAAAAACTGTTTTTT.